This is a list of T cell receptor beta chains from one sample in a study of CD8 T cells in ankylosing spondylitis. TCRdb called the 5' RACE reads again in MiXCR, with one record for every CDR3 protein. The sample lists around 210,000 distinct CDR3 sequences, 8% to 9% occurring once. Material: blood, either unsorted or a sorted T cell fraction (not recorded which). These receptors all stem from a female donor with ankylosing spondylitis or in good health (not recorded which). Both conserved end residues are part of each CDR3. The D gene is left open where the match is weak. Clone size is shown for a subset of rows, as once, few, many or a class of expanded clone.

D gene	V gene	J gene	clone size	CDR3 protein	CDR3 DNA
TRBD2	TRBV29-1	TRBJ2-1	many	CSVDEGGGRIYNEQFF	TGCAGCGTTGATGAAGGAGGCGGGAGAATCTACAATGAGCAGTTCTTC
TRBD1	TRBV6-5	TRBJ2-4	many	CASRLDRVGIQYF	TGTGCCAGCAGATTAGACAGGGTTGGCATTCAGTACTTC
-	TRBV7-9	TRBJ1-2	-	CASSVDGNYGYTF	TGTGCCAGCAGCGTCGACGGAAACTATGGCTACACCTTC
-	TRBV24-1	TRBJ2-2	many	CATKDNPNTGELFF	TGTGCCACCAAAGACAACCCGAACACCGGGGAGCTGTTTTTT
TRBD2	TRBV11-2	TRBJ2-3	once	CAGSTLRGASGGRDTQYF	TGTGCCGGCAGCACACTAAGAGGGGCTAGCGGAGGAAGAGATACGCAGTATTTT
-	TRBV6-2/TRBV6-3	TRBJ1-1	many	CASRAEGPVFAEAFF	TGTGCCAGCAGGGCTGAGGGGCCCGTTTTCGCTGAAGCTTTCTTT
-	TRBV5-5	TRBJ1-2	many	CASSLAGLAIAGYTF	TGTGCCAGCAGCTTGGCCGGGCTGGCAATCGCTGGCTACACCTTC
TRBD1	TRBV7-9	TRBJ1-1	few	CASSLARAGGFHTEAFF	TGTGCCAGCAGCTTAGCGAGGGCAGGGGGCTTTCACACTGAAGCTTTCTTT
TRBD2	TRBV10-3	TRBJ2-1	many	CAIKGRAGNNEQFF	TGTGCCATCAAGGGGAGGGCCGGCAACAATGAGCAGTTCTTC
-	TRBV7-2	TRBJ1-2	many	CASSFEGLGSYGYTF	TGTGCCAGCAGCTTCGAGGGACTTGGGAGCTATGGCTACACCTTC
-	TRBV5-1	TRBJ2-2	many	CASKLLGGTGELFF	TGCGCCAGCAAACTACTAGGGGGCACCGGGGAGCTGTTTTTT
-	TRBV6-5	TRBJ2-1	many	CASSYSVTYNEQFF	TGTGCCAGCAGTTACTCGGTTACCTACAATGAGCAGTTCTTC
-	TRBV7-6	TRBJ2-1	many	CASSFGGLGGGNYNEQFF	TGTGCCAGCAGCTTTGGGGGCCTAGGCGGAGGGAACTACAATGAGCAGTTCTTC
-	TRBV7-2	TRBJ1-5	many	CASSPRRPNQPQHF	TGTGCCAGCTCCCCCCGCCGACCAAATCAGCCCCAGCATTTT
-	TRBV7-9	TRBJ1-6	many	CASSLEMTTLHF	TGTGCCAGCAGCTTAGAAATGACGACCCTCCACTTT
TRBD2	TRBV7-2	TRBJ2-1	-	CASSLTSGGHNEQFF	TGTGCCAGCAGCTTAACTAGCGGGGGACACAATGAGCAGTTCTTC
-	TRBV29-1	TRBJ2-3	many	CSVPRDLQSSGQYF	TGCAGCGTCCCGCGGGACCTCCAATCGTCCGGGCAGTATTTT
TRBD1	TRBV2	TRBJ1-5	few	CASSPGTGPPFQHF	TGTGCCAGCAGTCCCGGGACAGGGCCTCCGTTCCAGCATTTT
-	TRBV5-1	TRBJ1-2	many	CASSLESPSYGYTF	TGCGCCAGCAGCTTGGAGAGTCCTTCCTATGGCTACACCTTC
TRBD2	TRBV7-6	TRBJ2-7	-	CASSLGPGLVNDEQYF	TGTGCCAGCAGCTTAGGACCGGGACTAGTAAACGACGAGCAGTACTTC
-	TRBV12-3/TRBV12-4	TRBJ1-3	many	CASSFRSAGNTIYF	TGTGCCAGCAGTTTCAGGTCCGCTGGAAACACCATATATTTT
TRBD2	TRBV6-5	TRBJ2-5	few	CASSYEGGPAGGETQYF	TGTGCCAGCAGTTACGAGGGCGGCCCAGCGGGAGGGGAGACCCAGTACTTC
-	TRBV12-3/TRBV12-4	TRBJ1-1	few	CASRDAGASTEAFF	TGTGCCAGCAGAGATGCGGGGGCGAGCACTGAAGCTTTCTTT
TRBD2	TRBV20-1	TRBJ2-7	many	CALAGGRGEQYF	TGCGCTCTGGCGGGGGGACGGGGGGAGCAGTACTTC
TRBD1	TRBV10-3	TRBJ1-2	many	CATGQGLPYGYTF	TGTGCCACCGGACAGGGGTTGCCCTATGGCTACACCTTC
-	TRBV15	TRBJ1-5	few	CAFLGASGVCHTHDALCSNQPQHF	TGTGCATTCTTGGGGGCCTCTGGGGTTTGCCACACTCATGATGCACTGTGTAGCAATCAGCCCCAGCATTTT
-	TRBV7-9	TRBJ2-7	many	CASSLEGISYEQYF	TGTGCCAGCAGCTTAGAGGGCATCTCCTACGAGCAGTACTTC
-	TRBV20-1	TRBJ1-1	many	CSALHLDTEAFF	TGCAGTGCACTCCACTTGGACACTGAAGCTTTCTTT
-	TRBV19	TRBJ2-3	many	CASSKAVEDTQYF	TGTGCCAGTAGTAAGGCAGTTGAAGATACGCAGTATTTT